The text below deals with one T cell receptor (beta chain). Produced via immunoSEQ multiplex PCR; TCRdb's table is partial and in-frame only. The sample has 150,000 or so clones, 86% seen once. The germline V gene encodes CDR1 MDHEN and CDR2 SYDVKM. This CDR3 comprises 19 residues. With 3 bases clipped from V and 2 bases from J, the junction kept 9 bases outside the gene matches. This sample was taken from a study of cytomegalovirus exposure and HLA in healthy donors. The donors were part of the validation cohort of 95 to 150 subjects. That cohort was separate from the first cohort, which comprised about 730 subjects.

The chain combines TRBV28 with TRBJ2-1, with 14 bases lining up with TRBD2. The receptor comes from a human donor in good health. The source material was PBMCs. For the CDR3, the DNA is TGTGCCAGCAGTTTTGGACTAGCGGGAGGACTAGCCGCCTACAATGAGCAGTTCTTC. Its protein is CASSFGLAGGLAAYNEQFF.